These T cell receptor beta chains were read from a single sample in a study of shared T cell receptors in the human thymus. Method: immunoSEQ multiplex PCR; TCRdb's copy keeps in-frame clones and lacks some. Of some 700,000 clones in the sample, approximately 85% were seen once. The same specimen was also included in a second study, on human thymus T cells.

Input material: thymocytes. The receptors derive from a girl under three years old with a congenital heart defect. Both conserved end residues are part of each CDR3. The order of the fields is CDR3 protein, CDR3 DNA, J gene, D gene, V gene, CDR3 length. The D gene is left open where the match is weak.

CDR3 protein: CASSRESRTRTEQYF
CDR3 DNA: TGTGCCAGCAGCCGAGAAAGTCGGACTAGGACCGAGCAGTACTTC
J gene: TRBJ2-7
D gene: TRBD2
V gene: TRBV4-2
CDR3 length: 15

CDR3 protein: CASSLVPGHTEAFF
CDR3 DNA: TGTGCCAGCAGTTTAGTTCCAGGGCACACTGAAGCTTTCTTT
J gene: TRBJ1-1
D gene: .
V gene: TRBV27
CDR3 length: 14

CDR3 protein: CASSTGVNSPLHF
CDR3 DNA: TGTGCTAGCAGTACAGGGGTAAATTCACCCCTCCACTTT
J gene: TRBJ1-6
D gene: TRBD1
V gene: TRBV6-5
CDR3 length: 13

CDR3 protein: CASSLAVAGGDEETQYF
CDR3 DNA: TGTGCCAGCAGCTTAGCGGTAGCGGGGGGGGACGAAGAGACCCAGTACTTC
J gene: TRBJ2-5
D gene: TRBD2
V gene: TRBV7-7
CDR3 length: 17

CDR3 protein: CASSYLLSGDDGYTF
CDR3 DNA: TGTGCCAGCAGTTACCTCTTGTCAGGGGACGATGGCTACACCTTC
J gene: TRBJ1-2
D gene: .
V gene: TRBV6-6
CDR3 length: 15

CDR3 protein: CASTLTGHPLLDTEAFF
CDR3 DNA: TGTGCCAGCACCCTGACAGGACATCCACTCCTGGACACTGAAGCTTTCTTT
J gene: TRBJ1-1
D gene: .
V gene: TRBV27
CDR3 length: 17

CDR3 protein: CASSQGSYESNQPQHF
CDR3 DNA: TGCGCCAGCAGCCAGGGCTCGTATGAGAGCAATCAGCCCCAGCATTTT
J gene: TRBJ1-5
D gene: .
V gene: TRBV4-3
CDR3 length: 16

CDR3 protein: CASSARKTPLRSDLETQYF
CDR3 DNA: TGCGCCAGCAGCGCTCGTAAGACCCCTCTTCGTAGCGATCTTGAGACCCAGTACTTC
J gene: TRBJ2-5
D gene: .
V gene: TRBV5-1
CDR3 length: 19

CDR3 protein: CASSQEAGGCGYEQYF
CDR3 DNA: TGCGCCAGCAGCCAGGAGGCGGGGGGATGCGGGTACGAGCAGTACTTC
J gene: TRBJ2-7
D gene: TRBD2
V gene: TRBV4-1
CDR3 length: 16

CDR3 protein: CASSTRGAEAFF
CDR3 DNA: TGCGCCAGCAGCACCAGGGGGGCTGAAGCTTTCTTT
J gene: TRBJ1-1
D gene: TRBD1
V gene: TRBV5-1
CDR3 length: 12

CDR3 protein: CASSFRGWSNQPQHF
CDR3 DNA: TGTGCCAGCAGTTTCAGAGGGTGGAGCAATCAGCCCCAGCATTTT
J gene: TRBJ1-5
D gene: .
V gene: TRBV27
CDR3 length: 15